This T cell receptor beta chain originates from a study of blood T cell repertoires in COVID-19 (dated by TCRdb to the early 2020s). As for the study more broadly: Collaborator samples came from the United States, Italy and Spain and covered acute and convalescent phases of COVID-19. HLA class I and class II types, where available, came from metadata supplied by the sample provider rather than from assay-based typing. The material from the prospective study consisted of cDNA or gDNA derived from T cells, B-cell-depleted T cells, or PBMCs. Sample metadata almost always included a de-identified subject ID, COVID-19 status, age in years and sex. Deeply sampled blood TCRbeta repertoires from subjects exposed to, actively infected with, or recovered from COVID-19 were included in the dataset. The repertoires were released in a freely available public database intended as a resource for research on the immune response to SARS-CoV-2. The samples were drawn from two sources: the first 160 participants of the ongoing ImmuneRACE study, and fewer than 1,500 subjects contributed by 6 global collaborators. The paper as a whole reports these results and caveats: How much clinical and demographic metadata was included differed by source and by participant, and the metadata was provided uncurated.

TCRbeta CDR3 regions were amplified from genomic DNA by means of the immunoSEQ Assay, a bias-controlled multiplex PCR. The authors' analysis ran thus. Nucleated cell counts per sample were estimated from amplification of reference gene primers within the assay. To quantify the absolute abundance of each unique TCRbeta CDR3 rearrangement, sequence reads were collapsed and filtered. Productive Simpson clonality was computed per sample as the square root of Simpson's diversity index over productive rearrangements. This is the immuneACCESS table as TCRdb keeps it, with only in-frame sequences that have V and J called. A part of the clones is gone; compared with another copy, unresolved V genes explain less than half, and the rest is unexplained. Clonal size and the V and J genes are those of that table, whereas D and trimming came from the DNA. The table for this sample lists some 180,000 clones; about three quarters of them were counted only once. The ten largest make up around 8.9% of the sample.

The collaborating institutions used their own protocols to collect whole blood in K2EDTA tubes. For TCRbeta analysis, collaborators shipped samples as frozen whole blood, isolated PBMCs, or DNA extracted from either of those sample types. Reading from cysteine to phenylalanine, the CDR3 counts 12 amino acids. The retained sequence is limited to the CDR3, 36 bases, with the frame set at the first base. The germline V gene (reference sequence) yields LNHDA for CDR1 and SQIVND for CDR2. V gives up 6 bases and J gives up 4 bases, and the segment between their germline ends measures 9 bases. This clone was observed a few times. Its antigen target is currently unknown. Per-base qualities were not stored, and no clone one base away is much larger.

Here the chain combines TRBV19 and TRBJ2-5, with a weak D call of TRBD2 (6 bases match). This receptor was taken from a woman aged 50 to 60 with active or convalescent COVID-19. Sequencing input: peripheral blood. In nucleotides, the sequence is TGTGCCAGTAGGCAAGCGGGAGAGACCCAGTACTTC. This sequence encodes CASRQAGETQYF.